A selection of T cell receptor beta chains follows, all from one sample in a study of OX40 agonist ivuxolimab in advanced cancers. The repertoire was sequenced with immunoSEQ multiplex PCR; TCRdb's copy has only in-frame clones and lacks some. The table includes more than 85,000 clones, 90% detected once. Here the sequenced sample was CD4+ or CD8+ T cells sorted from blood, taken in a trial of the OX40 agonist ivuxolimab. Receptors originate from an adult with an advanced solid tumor such as melanoma, head and neck, liver or kidney cancer. Both conserved end residues are part of each CDR3. Each record gives: V gene, J gene, D gene, clone size, CDR3 protein, CDR3 DNA. A D gene is named only where the DNA matches it firmly. Clone size is shown for a subset of rows, as once, few, many or a class of expanded clone.

TRBV5-6	TRBJ1-3	TRBD1	.	CASSTRPDRVAGNTIYF	TGTGCCAGCAGCACCCGCCCAGACAGGGTGGCTGGAAACACCATATATTTT
TRBV5-6	TRBJ1-3	.	.	CASSALRVSGSGNTIYF	TGTGCCAGCAGCGCCCTTAGAGTCAGTGGCTCTGGAAACACCATATATTTT
TRBV5-4	TRBJ2-7	.	.	CASELREIGSSYEQYF	TGTGCCAGCGAATTGAGGGAGATTGGGTCCTCCTACGAGCAGTACTTC
TRBV28	TRBJ2-1	.	.	CASSFHEQFF	TGTGCCAGCAGTTTCCATGAGCAGTTCTTC
TRBV11-2	TRBJ2-7	.	.	CASSTDRLYYEQYF	TGTGCCAGCAGCACCGACAGGCTTTACTACGAGCAGTACTTC
TRBV5-1	TRBJ2-1	TRBD1	.	CASSISGTGYNEQFF	TGCGCCAGCAGCATCTCCGGGACAGGGTACAATGAGCAGTTCTTC
TRBV5-3	TRBJ2-1	.	.	CARAEGVNSYNEQFF	TGTGCCAGGGCGGAGGGGGTGAATTCCTACAATGAGCAGTTCTTC
TRBV7-8	TRBJ2-1	TRBD2	.	CASSLATSGRIDEQFF	TGTGCCAGCAGCTTAGCGACGAGCGGGAGGATCGATGAGCAGTTCTTC
TRBV6-1	TRBJ2-2	TRBD2	.	CASSEAKTSGNTGELFF	TGTGCCAGCAGTGAAGCGAAGACTAGCGGGAACACCGGGGAGCTGTTTTTT
TRBV5-4	TRBJ2-7	TRBD1	.	CASAGGPTYEQYF	TGTGCCAGCGCAGGGGGCCCCACCTACGAGCAGTACTTC
TRBV2	TRBJ2-2	.	many	CASSEGRTSAGELFF	TGTGCCAGCAGTGAAGGAAGGACCAGTGCCGGGGAGCTGTTTTTT
TRBV6-5	TRBJ2-5	TRBD2	.	CASSYGTSGIETQYF	TGTGCCAGCAGTTACGGGACTAGCGGGATAGAGACCCAGTACTTC
TRBV2	TRBJ2-1	TRBD1	.	CASSDWGTVGNEQFF	TGTGCCAGCAGTGATTGGGGGACAGTTGGCAATGAGCAGTTCTTC
TRBV6-5	TRBJ2-7	TRBD2	.	CASSSTSGASYEQYF	TGTGCCAGCAGTTCGACTAGCGGAGCCTCCTACGAGCAGTACTTC
TRBV28	TRBJ2-5	.	.	CASRDLRETQYF	TGTGCCAGCAGGGACCTTCGAGAGACCCAGTACTTC
TRBV7-2	TRBJ1-1	.	.	CASSFGTEAFF	TGTGCCAGCAGCTTTGGCACTGAAGCTTTCTTT
TRBV11-2	TRBJ2-1	TRBD2	.	CASSFRTGVAGGPRDEQFF	TGTGCCAGCAGCTTTAGGACAGGGGTAGCGGGAGGGCCTAGGGATGAGCAGTTCTTC
TRBV10-3	TRBJ1-5	.	few	CAISMPGNNQPQHF	TGTGCCATCAGTATGCCAGGGAACAATCAGCCCCAGCATTTT
TRBV6-1	TRBJ2-6	.	.	CASTKGQTGANVLTF	TGTGCCAGCACTAAAGGACAGACTGGGGCCAACGTCCTGACTTTC
TRBV6-5	TRBJ2-1	TRBD2	.	CASSFRGRVDNEQFF	TGTGCCAGCTCTTTCCGCGGGAGGGTTGACAATGAGCAGTTCTTC
TRBV9	TRBJ1-1	.	.	CASSVKSGKRSSSGRNTEAFF	TGTGCCAGCAGCGTAAAAAGCGGGAAAAGGTCGTCCTCCGGAAGGAACACTGAAGCTTTCTTT
TRBV27	TRBJ1-2	.	.	CASSPVPGIYTF	TGTGCCAGCAGTCCCGTCCCGGGTATCTACACCTTC
TRBV27	TRBJ2-1	TRBD2	.	CASSLLAGGWGHNEQFF	TGTGCCAGCAGTTTACTAGCGGGAGGGTGGGGCCACAATGAGCAGTTCTTC
TRBV7-3	TRBJ2-2	.	once	CASSLYQNTGELFF	TGTGCCAGCAGCTTATACCAGAACACCGGGGAGCTGTTTTTT
TRBV21-1	TRBJ2-2	.	once	CASSSPGNRSTGELFF	TGTGCCAGCAGCTCACCGGGTAATCGGAGCACCGGGGAGCTGTTTTTT
TRBV5-7	TRBJ2-7	TRBD2	.	CASSLGETSREPNGYEQYF	TGTGCCAGCAGCTTGGGGGAGACTAGCCGCGAACCCAATGGCTACGAGCAGTACTTC
TRBV6-5	TRBJ2-7	.	.	CASTPLLGGEQYF	TGTGCCAGCACTCCTCTTTTGGGGGGCGAGCAGTACTTC
TRBV4-2	TRBJ2-5	.	.	CASSQGRQETQYF	TGTGCCAGCAGCCAAGGAAGGCAAGAGACCCAGTACTTC
TRBV18	TRBJ2-3	.	once	CASSPGGLGTDTQYF	TGTGCCAGCTCACCGGGGGGCTTGGGCACAGATACGCAGTATTTT
TRBV4-1	TRBJ2-3	.	few	CASSLHGTYTDTQYF	TGCGCCAGCAGCCTCCACGGGACTTACACAGATACGCAGTATTTT
TRBV11-2	TRBJ2-6	.	.	CASSPGVGGGHSGANVLTF	TGTGCCAGCAGCCCAGGAGTGGGGGGGGGCCACTCTGGGGCCAACGTCCTGACTTTC
TRBV19	TRBJ2-1	.	.	CASSISTGWGVYNEQFF	TGTGCCAGTAGTATTTCCACAGGGTGGGGGGTTTACAATGAGCAGTTCTTC
TRBV30	TRBJ2-1	TRBD2	.	CAWSVGYRGVNEQFF	TGTGCCTGGAGTGTAGGCTACCGGGGGGTAAATGAGCAGTTCTTC
TRBV7-9	TRBJ2-7	TRBD2	.	CASSRTSGRDEQYF	TGTGCCAGCAGTCGGACTAGCGGGAGGGATGAGCAGTACTTC
TRBV19	TRBJ2-3	.	once	CASSIKSSGLGSTDTQYF	TGTGCCAGTAGTATAAAATCGTCAGGGCTGGGGAGCACAGATACGCAGTATTTT
TRBV6-1	TRBJ1-1	.	.	CASSPRGRGETEAFF	TGTGCCAGCAGTCCCCGAGGTAGGGGGGAAACTGAAGCTTTCTTT
TRBV19	TRBJ1-2	.	.	CASSLRRSYGYTF	TGTGCCAGTAGTCTCAGGCGTTCCTATGGCTACACCTTC
TRBV18	TRBJ2-5	TRBD1	.	CASSRGTAPQETQYF	TGTGCCAGCTCACGTGGGACAGCCCCACAAGAGACCCAGTACTTC
TRBV29-1	TRBJ2-3	TRBD1	.	CSVAGQGYSDTQYF	TGCAGCGTTGCTGGACAGGGTTATTCAGATACGCAGTATTTT
TRBV19	TRBJ2-1	.	.	CASSVRQGLDEQFF	TGTGCCAGTAGTGTGCGGCAGGGGCTCGATGAGCAGTTCTTC
TRBV18	TRBJ2-5	TRBD2	.	CASSPHSGSRETQYF	TGTGCCAGCTCACCACATAGCGGGAGTCGTGAGACCCAGTACTTC
TRBV19	TRBJ2-1	.	.	CASSRGLPGGEQFF	TGTGCCAGTAGCAGAGGACTACCGGGCGGTGAGCAGTTCTTC
TRBV11-2	TRBJ2-4	.	.	CASSQGNRLNIQYF	TGTGCCAGCAGCCAGGGGAACAGGTTAAACATTCAGTACTTC
TRBV4-3	TRBJ1-2	.	.	CASSQSPTGYGYTF	TGCGCCAGCAGCCAGTCCCCTACAGGGTACGGCTACACCTTC
TRBV5-6	TRBJ1-2	.	once	CASSLAGYGYTF	TGTGCCAGCAGCTTGGCAGGGTATGGCTACACCTTC
TRBV19	TRBJ1-5	TRBD1	.	CASSRQGLSNQPQHF	TGTGCCAGCAGTCGACAGGGGCTAAGCAATCAGCCCCAGCATTTT
TRBV7-9	TRBJ2-1	TRBD2	.	CASSPSVRASGSSYNEQFF	TGTGCCAGCAGCCCCTCGGTTCGGGCTAGCGGAAGCTCCTACAATGAGCAGTTCTTC
TRBV4-1	TRBJ1-5	.	.	CASSQDPFQPQHF	TGCGCCAGCAGCCAAGACCCTTTTCAGCCCCAGCATTTT